This T cell receptor (beta chain) was sequenced for a study of shared clonotypes between healthy human individuals. Points from the study as a whole: It was only blood that was sampled, and tissue repertoires likely differ.

Remarks on this clone: Its antigen is undetermined.

This CDR3 comprises 15 residues. Germline values: CDR1 SGHDT, CDR2 YYEEEE. Trimming left V 4 bases short and J 0 bases short, with 12 bases between. Every contributor of samples was a Caucasian grown-up residing in Nashville, Tennessee. Partitioning of CD4+ cells yielded a CD45RA+ naive subset and a CD45RA-negative memory subset. The authors split each subset's genomic DNA evenly across several immunoSEQ plates. Profiling relied on immunoSEQ multiplex PCR, and the TCRdb table lists in-frame clones only, not all of them. The sample includes over 2 million clones, about 90% of them seen just once. The specimen was naive CD4+ T cells from PBMCs. The subset here: CD45RA+ positively selected. The sequence was obtained from a man aged 18 to 30 in good health. Some clones in this sample may be carry-over from other donors' samples. The chain has TRBV5-6 and TRBJ2-3; D is ambiguous. CDR3 DNA: TGTGCCAGCAGCCATACCCAATATAGCACAGATACGCAGTATTTT. It codes for CASSHTQYSTDTQYF.